Listed here are 4 T cell receptor beta chains from one sample, sequenced in a study of control samples from healthy donors and cancer patients. The data were produced by immunoSEQ multiplex PCR, yet TCRdb's version contains in-frame clones alone and is incomplete. The data show some 160,000 clones, about 94% seen once. The specimen was blood. All receptors come from a woman between 25 and 40 years old in good health.

The genes are TRBV4-3 and TRBJ2-1; D is unclear. CDR3 length: 14 amino acids. CDR1 and CDR2 from the germline V gene are LGHNA and YSLEER. Trimming stripped 2 bases from V and 5 bases from J, with 10 bases between. The CDR3 sequence is CASSQTPYNNEQFF. CDR3 DNA: TGCGCCAGCAGCCAAACCCCCTACAACAATGAGCAGTTCTTC.

The chain has TRBV5-1 and TRBJ2-3; a weak D match, TRBD2 (5 bases). There are 14 residues in the CDR3. Germline values: CDR1 SGHRS, CDR2 YFSETQ. V was cut by 5 bases and J by 4 bases, with 14 bases left in between. CDR3 protein: CASRSGEGADTQYF. The CDR3 DNA sequence: TGCGCCAGCAGGTCAGGCGAGGGTGCAGATACGCAGTATTTT.

The rearrangement links TRBV7-9 to TRBJ2-1, with 10 bases identical to TRBD2. J gave up 2 bases and V 5 bases, and 6 bases lay outside the gene matches. Germline values: CDR1 SEHNR, CDR2 FQNEAQ (reference sequence). The CDR3 runs to 16 residues. The CDR3, as DNA: TGTGCCAGCAGCCCGGGGACTAGCGCCCCCTACAATGAGCAGTTCTTC. Its translation is CASSPGTSAPYNEQFF.

The chain employs TRBV18 and TRBJ2-3; possible D gene TRBD1, 5 bases. V lost 4 bases and J 3 bases, leaving 8 bases between the germline ends. Per the germline V gene, CDR1 is KGHSH and CDR2 is LQKENI. The CDR3 contains 13 residues. The CDR3 region is CASSQSGTDTQYF. In nucleotides, the CDR3 is TGTGCCAGCTCACAGTCAGGGACAGATACGCAGTATTTT.